This entry features one TCR beta chain sequence. The protocol was immunoSEQ multiplex PCR, while the TCRdb copy is restricted to in-frame clones and leaves out a portion. The table records under 65,000 clones, roughly 93% of them present only once. The CDR3 covers 14 residues. Trimming removed 4 bases from V and 5 bases from J; junction bases left unmatched: 2. In germline, CDR1 is KGHSH, CDR2 LQKENI. The sequence was obtained from a man aged 35-49 years with rheumatoid arthritis. The V call is TRBV18, the J call TRBJ1-4; 9 bases are shared with TRBD1. Source material: PBMCs. The CDR3 nucleotides read TGTGCCAGCTCACTCGGACAGGGGAATGAAAAACTGTTTTTT. It specifies CASSLGQGNEKLFF.